Below, one TCR beta chain is given with its context. Its target antigen remains unknown. Nothing much larger sits one base from this clone, and base qualities are not available. The cohort consisted of some 670 healthy bone marrow donors. Cohort members were all nominally healthy when sampled, although unrecorded immune exposures were likely present. The donor was CMV seronegative and was included in the group of under 450 seronegative cohort members. Each donor provided a peripheral blood sample, and peripheral blood mononuclear cells were used for TCR beta sequencing. The Qiagen DNeasy Blood Extraction Kit was used to extract genomic DNA from the blood cell samples. The library was built by means of the immunoSEQ multiplex PCR assay. For the multiplex PCR, a mixture combining 60 forward primers for TCR Vbeta segments and 13 reverse primers for TCR Jbeta segments was used. The CDR3 region of rearranged TCR beta genes was amplified from genomic DNA with a multiplex PCR assay. Amplified TCR beta libraries were sequenced as 87-base-pair reads on the Illumina HiSeq System. Concerning the study's data processing: Across the roughly 700 repertoires, a later analysis counted some 81 million unique TCR beta chains, 9.5 million to 12 million of which were shared by at least two donors. Raw reads were error-corrected and collapsed into unique sequences by a nearest-neighbor algorithm in which closely related sequences were merged to remove PCR and sequencing errors. Alignment of CDR3 sequences to IMGT reference sequences was used to assign V, D and J gene segments. For a sequence to be retained, a match of at least six nucleotides was required to both a V gene segment and a J gene segment. Rearrangements were classified as productive when the CDR3 lacked stop codons and remained in frame with V and J, and all other rearrangements were classified as non-productive. CDR3 was defined by IMGT convention, running from the second conserved V-encoded cysteine to the conserved J-encoded phenylalanine. Sequences without an unambiguous match to a single V gene segment were excluded from the earlier analysis of almost 600 of the donors. An earlier analysis of around 600 of the donors classified V segments as functional when productive rearrangements were above 56.7% and as segregating when the standard deviation between donors was above 5%. A statistical classification framework was built for diagnosing cytomegalovirus status from the catalog of TCR beta chain sequences. V and J gene assignment, in a later analysis, came from comparing TCR nucleotide sequences with IMGT/GENE-DB human TR gene sequences. A later analysis assigned CDR3 sequences and most-parsimonious VDJ recombination scenarios with the TCRdist pipeline. A later analysis defined each TCR beta chain by its CDR3 amino acid sequence plus V-gene family, and excluded reads lacking a unique V-gene family. To address suspected cross-contamination and a sequencing artifact, a later analysis removed 592 highly shared, low-generation-probability nucleotide sequences. A later analysis calculated a clonal expansion index for each public chain from normalized within-repertoire ranks of inferred template counts. Generation probabilities in a later analysis came from a VDJ recombination model fitted to out-of-frame rearrangements, and those results were checked against IGoR. In a later analysis, hypergeometric tests were used to score TCR-TCR, TCR-HLA and TCR-CMV co-occurrence, with a repertoire-size bias correction applied to TCR pairs. False discovery rates were estimated in a later analysis by permuting HLA or CMV assignments 20 times. In a later analysis, co-occurring TCRs were grouped using DBSCAN, with TCRdist sequence similarity added in when clustering inside HLA-allele-positive subsets. Repertoires with fewer than 30,000 or more than 120,000 public chains were left out of co-occurrence clustering, as were a handful of repertoires with anomalous nucleotide sharing. Sourced from immuneACCESS, this table was stored by TCRdb with only in-frame sequences that have V and J called. A share of the clones is absent; for the studies checked, an unresolved V gene accounts for under half, and the remainder has no known explanation. D and trimming were read from the DNA, whereas the V and J calls and clone size are those reported in that table. Present in this sample are about 130,000 clones, more than 75% of which were seen just once. Over 2% of the sample lies in the top ten.

This specimen belongs to a study of cytomegalovirus exposure and HLA in healthy donors (dated by TCRdb to the late 2010s). For the study in its entirety: An earlier analysis of about 560 of the donors reported about 300 Gb of sequence data and 95 million to 120 million unique TCR beta sequences obtained from some 200 million T cells. An early release covering 550 to 650 HLA-typed donors comprised about 300 gigabases of sequencing data and 65 million to 100 million unique TCR sequences. Among the roughly 400 genotyped donors, around 81% belonged to the genetic ancestry cluster associated with self-reported Caucasian donors. The study aimed to test whether cataloging public T cell receptors could reveal signatures of past pathogen exposure. The study profiled the T cell repertoires of 550 to 700 subjects by immunosequencing and related them to cytomegalovirus serostatus. A separate validation cohort of over a hundred different subjects was used in addition to the roughly 640-subject first cohort. High-throughput TCR immunosequencing, statistical association of individual TCRs with disease status, and machine learning were combined to predict cytomegalovirus infection status. To study patterns of TCR occurrence, a later analysis re-analyzed previously published TCR beta repertoires from under 750 donors and added high-resolution HLA genotyping. Rather than drawing on any new phenotypic data, the later analysis identified candidate immune exposures from TCR beta sequences and the way those sequences occurred across donors. An earlier analysis of around 540 of the donors applied high-throughput TCR beta sequencing to assess whether each TCR beta V gene segment acted as functional or pseudogenic. Donor age, sex, ethnicity and CMV serostatus were compiled together with the repertoire data. Genome-wide SNP genotypes for about three fifths of the roughly 670 donors were used in a later genetic analysis, which treated that subset as a discovery cohort. All discovery cohort repertoires had been generated on a single sequencing platform. Class I and class II HLA loci were covered by the typing at four-digit resolution. Typing coverage varied by locus: about 629-630 donors for A, B, C, DRB1 and DQB1; 522 for DQA1; approximately 570 for DPA1; under 490 for DPB1. Four to six DR-DQ haplotypes were handled as single units for association and clustering, since linkage in the cohort was strong. On average, roughly 200,000 unique TCR beta nucleotide sequences were sequenced per donor among 398 genotyped donors of the cohort, with 15% to 20% of those sequences being non-productive. General findings and caveats noted by the study authors: In a later analysis, HLA-associated TCR beta chains showed more clonal expansion and lower generation probabilities than non-associated chains that were equally common. According to a later analysis, parvovirus B19, influenza, CMV and Epstein-Barr virus appeared linked to several top co-occurrence clusters. Most CMV-associated TCR beta chains appeared to be HLA-restricted in a later analysis, and the HLA associations seemed to be driven largely by CMV exposure. A later analysis associated about 17,000 TCR beta sequences with specific HLA alleles at a false discovery rate of 0.05. An earlier analysis of 450 to 750 of the donors showed that most TCR beta V segments appeared in productive rearrangements either about 87% or about 30% of the time, which broadly matched IMGT annotations. In both the original and validation cohorts, the classifier was reported to diagnose cytomegalovirus status with high specificity and sensitivity. The study listed approximately 160 TCR beta chains as associated with cytomegalovirus. When HLA alleles, especially DR and DQ, strongly co-occurred, TCR associations were difficult to assign to individual alleles. It was suggested by the authors that the approach could potentially be generalized to other disease states and immunological phenotypes. A later analysis found that TCR association rates varied across HLA loci, with DRB1 alleles showing the most associated TCRs and HLA-C alleles the fewest. HLA typing was unavailable for some donors at each locus, so association tests used only the typed subset. The sequencing pipeline was judged likely to have produced a cluster of highly shared sequence variants as a technical artifact. Only TCR beta chains were sequenced in this cohort, and the absence of alpha or paired-chain data limited detectable features. According to a later genetic analysis, donors in an Asian-associated ancestry cluster had fewer N-insertions in productive TCRs than the approximately 630-donor mean. For the cohort, immune exposure information was limited to CMV serostatus. Because counts were too low, about 15 rarely observed V segments, including chromosome 9 orphons, were left out of the earlier analysis of 587 of the donors. In vitro tests confirmed that a few of the cytomegalovirus-associated TCR beta chains recognize cytomegalovirus antigens. While some public TCRs were present in many individuals, most TCR sequences turned up only very rarely across donors. A further reported finding was that TCR beta sequences accurately predicted the HLA-A and HLA-B alleles for most subjects in the first cohort. Sequencing depth was assumed to be roughly uniform across donors in the presence/absence analyses, though that assumption may not hold. Linkage disequilibrium might explain the correlated functional status among segregating V segments, but an unknown experimental factor could not be excluded. V-gene and J-gene trimming of TCR beta chains was associated with a missense DCLRE1C variant in a later genetic analysis, and the association was replicated in an independent cohort. Some IMGT-functional V segments, including TRBV6-2 and TRBV6-3, could not be distinguished by the 87-base-pair reads and were therefore excluded.

From the cysteine through the phenylalanine, the CDR3 covers 19 amino acids. Only CDR3 DNA remains: 57 bases, in frame from the first base. From the germline V gene (reference sequence), CDR1 is LNHNV and CDR2 is YYDKDF. The germline V end is reduced by 3 bases and the J end by 9 bases; junction bases left unmatched: 23. Sequencing was performed on PBMCs. The chain is assembled from TRBV15 and TRBJ2-1; TRBD2 matches 7 bases in the middle. This TCR came from a man aged 25-45 years in good health and CMV-seronegative. CDR3 sequence: CATSRKSFGLAAGASEQFF. The DNA is TGTGCCACCAGCAGGAAGAGCTTTGGGCTAGCGGCCGGGGCCTCTGAGCAGTTCTTC. This CDR3, with the reference TRBV15 and TRBJ2-1 proteins standing in past its ends, gives the full variable domain DAMVIQNPRYQVTQFGKPVTLSCSQTLNHNVMYWYQQKSSQAPKLLFHYYDKDFNNEADTPDNFQSRRPNTSFCFLDIRSPGLGDTAMYLCATSRKSFGLAAGASEQFFGPGTRLTVL.